Below, 13 T cell receptor beta chains from the same sample are listed, as sequenced in a study of T-cell memory formation after mild COVID-19. MiXCR, applied by TCRdb to the 5' RACE reads, yields one record per CDR3 protein. The top ten hold under 25% of the sample, which has roughly 200,000 distinct CDR3 sequences, about 21% seen once. The sample consisted of PBMCs or a T cell subset sorted from them (not recorded which). Receptors were obtained from an adult woman who had mild COVID-19 (a few samples of this study predate the infection). Cell type and time point are not known.

This sequence joins TRBV29-1 and TRBJ2-1, with 9 nucleotides matching TRBD2. Germline V gene data show CDR1 as SQVTM and CDR2 as ANQGSEA. The CDR3 is made up of 19 amino acids. J was trimmed by 0 bases and V by 7 bases; bases with no gene match: 19. As DNA, the CDR3 is TGCAGCGCCAGAGGGGCGGCGGGAGGGACCCCTAGCTCCTACAATGAGCAGTTCTTC. Translated, it gives CSARGAAGGTPSSYNEQFF.

The table lists this clonotype with a few counts. The chain employs TRBV5-1 and TRBJ2-1; D unresolved. The ends were cut back, 0 bases at V and 0 bases at J, with 10 bases in the middle. The CDR3 is 16 amino acids. Germline CDR1 is SGHRS and CDR2 is YFSETQ. CDR3 coding DNA: TGCGCCAGCAGCTTGGAGCCGCAAAGCTCCTACAATGAGCAGTTCTTC. Protein: CASSLEPQSSYNEQFF.

This clonotype was detected a few times. CDR3 DNA sequence: TGTGCCAGCAGCCAAGAGGACATTCAAAGCTCCTACAATGAGCAGTTCTTC. Residues: CASSQEDIQSSYNEQFF. The gene calls are TRBV4-2 and TRBJ2-1; D is possibly TRBD1 (5 bases). The length of the CDR3 is 17 residues. Germline assignment: CDR1 LGHNA and CDR2 YNFKEQ. V was clipped by 0 bases and J by 0 bases, with 12 bases between them.

The CDR3 DNA is TGCAGCGTTGATGTTAGGGAAAACTCCTACGAGCAGTACTTC. This encodes CSVDVRENSYEQYF. The V and J genes are TRBV29-1 and TRBJ2-7; the D is unclear. The CDR3 is made up of 14 amino acids. The germline CDR1 and CDR2 sequences are SQVTM and ANQGSEA. Trimming took off 3 bases at V and 0 bases at J, with 12 bases between the two ends.

The chain joins TRBV19 to TRBJ2-5; 7 nucleotides agree with TRBD1. V dropped 9 bases and J dropped 4; count of bases not matched to a gene: 5. The germline CDR1 and CDR2 sequences are LNHDA and SQIVND (reference sequence). The length of the CDR3 is 12 residues. The CDR3 region is CARGGLGETQYF. The DNA of the CDR3 is TGTGCCAGAGGGGGCTTGGGAGAGACCCAGTACTTC.

J is TRBJ2-1 and V is TRBV20-1, with TRBD2 matching 12 bases. Trimming took 3 bases from V and 4 from J; bases not matched to a gene: 4. The CDR3 covers 15 residues. Germline V lookup: CDR1 DFQATT, CDR2 SNEGSKA (reference sequence). The CDR3, as DNA: TGCAGTGCTAGGACTAGCGGGAGCCAGTACAATGAGCAGTTCTTC. Protein: CSARTSGSQYNEQFF.

This clonotype has just a few counts. The chain combines TRBV19 with TRBJ1-2; 8 bases fit TRBD1. Trimming removed 3 bases from V and 0 bases from J; junction bases left unmatched: 6. Germline V gene lookup returns CDR1 LNHDA and CDR2 SQIVND (reference sequence). The CDR3 has 16 amino acids. CDR3 sequence: CASSIPLDRANYGYTF. DNA of the CDR3: TGTGCCAGTAGTATCCCCTTGGACAGGGCTAACTATGGCTACACCTTC.

This clonotype appeared a few times. This chain uses TRBV3-1 with TRBJ1-2; 7 positions agree with TRBD1. The CDR3 has 14 amino acids. Trimming took 7 bases from V and 2 from J; bases not matched to a gene: 7. The germline gives CDR1 LGHDT, CDR2 YNNKEL (reference sequence). The CDR3 region is CASKDRDRNYGYTF. CDR3 DNA sequence: TGTGCCAGCAAAGACAGGGATCGCAACTATGGCTACACCTTC.

This clonotype was seen only a few times. The chain has TRBV5-6 and TRBJ2-7; no clear D gene. Trimming removed 6 bases at V and 3 bases at J, with 19 bases between. Germline values: CDR1 SGHDT, CDR2 YYEEEE. This CDR3 contains 15 residues. This chain's CDR3 is CASTPLNEEHYEQYF. CDR3 nucleotide sequence: TGTGCCAGCACCCCACTTAATGAGGAGCACTACGAGCAGTACTTC.

Notes on this clonotype: Compared with germline, one end of the junction differs, possibly owing to a read error. This rearrangement joins TRBV29-1 to TRBJ1-4; D gene unclear. The germline gives CDR1 SQVTM, CDR2 ANQGSEA. This CDR3 is 11 amino acids long. As DNA, the CDR3 is TGCAGCGTTGAAGAAGCCGGGATAAAGATTTTT. Protein sequence: CSVEEAGIKIF.

The chain links TRBV24-1 to TRBJ2-1, with D hard to call. The CDR3 totals 13 residues. Per the germline V gene, CDR1 is KGHDR and CDR2 is SFDVKD. V was cut by 5 bases and J by 4 bases, with 8 bases left in between. CDR3 coding DNA: TGTGCCACCAGTGTGTCACAGTACAATGAGCAGTTCTTC. Translated, it gives CATSVSQYNEQFF.

This clonotype has only a few counts. DNA for the CDR3: TGTGCCAGCAGCTTAGAGCCAGGGATCTATGGCTACACCTTC. This sequence encodes CASSLEPGIYGYTF. The gene calls are TRBV11-2 and TRBJ1-2; D is perhaps TRBD1 (5 bases). V shed 0 bases and J shed 4 bases, with 9 bases lying between them. This CDR3 is 14 amino acids long. The germline V gene encodes CDR1 SGHAT and CDR2 FQNNGV.

There are a few counts of this clonotype. The chain employs TRBV6-2 or TRBV6-3 and TRBJ2-7; weak D call: TRBD1 (6 bases). The CDR3 has 13 amino acids. Per the germline V gene, CDR1 is MNHEY and CDR2 is SVGEGT. Between the trimmed V and J ends, which lost 7 bases and 3 bases, there was a span of 13 bases. CDR3 protein: CASTTGYHYEQYF. For the CDR3, the DNA is TGTGCCAGCACCACAGGGTACCACTACGAGCAGTACTTC.